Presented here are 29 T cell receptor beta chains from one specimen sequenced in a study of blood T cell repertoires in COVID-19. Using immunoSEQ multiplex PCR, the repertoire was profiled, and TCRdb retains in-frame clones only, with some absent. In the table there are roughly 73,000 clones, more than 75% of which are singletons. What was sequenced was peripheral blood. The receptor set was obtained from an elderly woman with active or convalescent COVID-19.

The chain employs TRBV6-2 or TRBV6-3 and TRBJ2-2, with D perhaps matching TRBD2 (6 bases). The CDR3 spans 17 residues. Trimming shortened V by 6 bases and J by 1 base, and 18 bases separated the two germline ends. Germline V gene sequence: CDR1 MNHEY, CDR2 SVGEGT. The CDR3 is CASSLSSGRGNTGELFF. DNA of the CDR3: TGTGCCAGCAGCCTGTCGTCGGGGCGGGGGAACACCGGGGAGCTGTTTTTT.

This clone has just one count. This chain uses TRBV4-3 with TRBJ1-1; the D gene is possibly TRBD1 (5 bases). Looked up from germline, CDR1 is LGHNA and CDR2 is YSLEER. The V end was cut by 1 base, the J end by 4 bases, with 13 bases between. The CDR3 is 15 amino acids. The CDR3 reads CASSQVSGLGTEAFF. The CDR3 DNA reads TGCGCCAGCAGCCAAGTGTCAGGGCTGGGCACTGAAGCTTTCTTT.

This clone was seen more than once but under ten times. Here the CDR3 DNA reads TGTGCCAGCAGCCAAGGGACGGGGGGTCATTCACCCCTCCACTTT. It specifies CASSQGTGGHSPLHF. The chain links TRBV3-1 (or the pseudogene TRBV3-2) to TRBJ1-6, with D possibly matching TRBD1 (5 bases). V was pared by 1 base and J by 8 bases, with 12 bases between. The CDR3 runs to 15 residues. Looked up from germline, CDR1 is LGHDT and CDR2 is YNNKEL (reference sequence).

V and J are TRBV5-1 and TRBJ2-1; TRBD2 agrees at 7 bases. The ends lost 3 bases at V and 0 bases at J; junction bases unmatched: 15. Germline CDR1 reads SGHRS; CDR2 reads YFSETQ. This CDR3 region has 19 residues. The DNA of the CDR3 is TGCGCCAGCAGCTACAGACTAGCAATAGGTGTCAGCTCCTACAATGAGCAGTTCTTC. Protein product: CASSYRLAIGVSSYNEQFF.

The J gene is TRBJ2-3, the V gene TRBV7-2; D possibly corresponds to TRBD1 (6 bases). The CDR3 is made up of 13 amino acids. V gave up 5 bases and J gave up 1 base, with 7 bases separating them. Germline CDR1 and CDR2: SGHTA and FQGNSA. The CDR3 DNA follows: TGTGCCAGCAGCCGACAGGGCACAGATACGCAGTATTTT. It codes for CASSRQGTDTQYF.

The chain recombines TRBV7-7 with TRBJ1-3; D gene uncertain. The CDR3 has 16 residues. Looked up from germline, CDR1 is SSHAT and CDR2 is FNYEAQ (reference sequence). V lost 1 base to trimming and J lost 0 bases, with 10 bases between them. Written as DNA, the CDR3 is TGTGCCAGCAGCTTAGGAGGGCCCCTCTCTGGAAACACCATATATTTT. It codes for CASSLGGPLSGNTIYF.

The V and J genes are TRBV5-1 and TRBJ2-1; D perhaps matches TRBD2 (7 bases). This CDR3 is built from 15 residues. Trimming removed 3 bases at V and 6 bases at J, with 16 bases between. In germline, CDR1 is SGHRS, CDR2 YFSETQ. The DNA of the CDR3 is TGCGCCAGCAGCTCTGAGGGGGGGCGCGGCAATGAGCAGTTCTTC. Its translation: CASSSEGGRGNEQFF.

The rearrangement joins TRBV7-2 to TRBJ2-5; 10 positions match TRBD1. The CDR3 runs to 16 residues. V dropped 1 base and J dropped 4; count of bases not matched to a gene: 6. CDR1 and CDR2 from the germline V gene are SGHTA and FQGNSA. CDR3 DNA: TGTGCCAGCAGCTTAGAGAGGACAGGGGGAAGAGAGACCCAGTACTTC. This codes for CASSLERTGGRETQYF.

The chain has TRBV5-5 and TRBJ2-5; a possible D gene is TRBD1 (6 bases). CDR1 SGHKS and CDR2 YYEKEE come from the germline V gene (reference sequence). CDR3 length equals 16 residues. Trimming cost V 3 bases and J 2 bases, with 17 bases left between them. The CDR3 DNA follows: TGTGCCAGCAGCTCCCCCGTGGCGAGGGGGCAAGAGACCCAGTACTTC. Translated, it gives CASSSPVARGQETQYF.

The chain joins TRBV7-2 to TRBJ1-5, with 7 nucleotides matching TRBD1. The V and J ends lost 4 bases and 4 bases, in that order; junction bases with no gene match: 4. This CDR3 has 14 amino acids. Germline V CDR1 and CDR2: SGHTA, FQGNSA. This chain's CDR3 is CASSSGQQNQPQHF. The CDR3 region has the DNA TGTGCCAGCAGCTCGGGACAGCAGAATCAGCCCCAGCATTTT.

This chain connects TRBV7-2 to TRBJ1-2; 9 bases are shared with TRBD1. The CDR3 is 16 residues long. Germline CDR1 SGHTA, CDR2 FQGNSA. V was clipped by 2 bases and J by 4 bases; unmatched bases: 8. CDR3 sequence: CASSLTGGSAGYGYTF. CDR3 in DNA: TGTGCCAGCAGCTTAACAGGGGGCTCGGCGGGCTATGGCTACACCTTC.

The CDR3: CASSILRQDFLTGELFF. In nucleotides, the CDR3 is TGCGCCAGCAGCATCCTTAGGCAGGACTTTCTCACCGGGGAGCTGTTTTTT. The gene calls are TRBV5-1 and TRBJ2-2, with D tentatively TRBD2 (5 bases). Germline V gene lookup returns CDR1 SGHRS and CDR2 YFSETQ. V gave up 4 bases and J gave up 4 bases, with 20 bases separating them. The CDR3 spans 17 residues.

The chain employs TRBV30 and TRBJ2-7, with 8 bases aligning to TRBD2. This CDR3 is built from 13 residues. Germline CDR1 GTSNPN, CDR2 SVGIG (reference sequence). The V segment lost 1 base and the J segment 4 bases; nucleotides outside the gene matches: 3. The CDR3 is CAWSARGGYEQYF. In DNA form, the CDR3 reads TGTGCCTGGAGTGCCCGGGGGGGGTACGAGCAGTACTTC.

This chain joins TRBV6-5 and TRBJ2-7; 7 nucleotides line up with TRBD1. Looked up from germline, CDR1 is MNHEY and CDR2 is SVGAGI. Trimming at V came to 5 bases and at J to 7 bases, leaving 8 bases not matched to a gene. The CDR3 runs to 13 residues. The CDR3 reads CASSRTGFGEQYF. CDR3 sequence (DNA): TGTGCCAGCAGTAGGACAGGTTTCGGGGAGCAGTACTTC.

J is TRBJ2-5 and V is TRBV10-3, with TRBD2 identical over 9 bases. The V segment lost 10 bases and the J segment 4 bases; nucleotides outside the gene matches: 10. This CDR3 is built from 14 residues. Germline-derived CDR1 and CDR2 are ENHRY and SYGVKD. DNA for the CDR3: TGTGCCACGACAGCGGGGGGTGAAGGAGAGACCCAGTACTTC. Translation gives CATTAGGEGETQYF.

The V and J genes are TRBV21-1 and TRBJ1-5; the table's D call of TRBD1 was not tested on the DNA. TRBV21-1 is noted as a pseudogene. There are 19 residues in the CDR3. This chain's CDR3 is CASNKAWGDRGIWNQPQHF. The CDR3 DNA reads TGTGCCAGCAATAAAGCATGGGGGGACAGGGGTATTTGGAATCAGCCCCAGCATTTT.

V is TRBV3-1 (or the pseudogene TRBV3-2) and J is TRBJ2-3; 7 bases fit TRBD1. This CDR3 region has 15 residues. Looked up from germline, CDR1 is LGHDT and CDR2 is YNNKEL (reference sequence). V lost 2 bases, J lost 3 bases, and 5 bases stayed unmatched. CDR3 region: CASSQRGGRTDTQYF. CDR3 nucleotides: TGTGCCAGCAGCCAAAGAGGGGGCAGGACAGATACGCAGTATTTT.

The CDR3 DNA reads as TGTGCCAGTAGTGAGCGACAGGTGATTTTGAGGCCGGGGCCCCTCCACTTT. Protein: CASSERQVILRPGPLHF. The chain is built from TRBV19 and TRBJ1-6, with D perhaps matching TRBD1 (6 bases). V gave up 5 bases and J gave up 13 bases, with 27 bases separating them. CDR1 LNHDA and CDR2 SQIVND come from the germline V gene (reference sequence). CDR3 length: 17 residues.

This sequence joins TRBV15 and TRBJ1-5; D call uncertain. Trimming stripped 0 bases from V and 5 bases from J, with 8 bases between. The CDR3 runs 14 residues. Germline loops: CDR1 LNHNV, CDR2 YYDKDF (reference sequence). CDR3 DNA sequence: TGTGCCACCAGCAGAGATCGAGTGGATCAGCCCCAGCATTTT. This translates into CATSRDRVDQPQHF.

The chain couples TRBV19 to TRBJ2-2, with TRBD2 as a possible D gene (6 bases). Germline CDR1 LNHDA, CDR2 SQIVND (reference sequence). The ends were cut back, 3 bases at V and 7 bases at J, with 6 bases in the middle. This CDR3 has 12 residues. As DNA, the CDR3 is TGTGCCAGTAGTATCGGGGGCGGGGAGCTGTTTTTT. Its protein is CASSIGGGELFF.

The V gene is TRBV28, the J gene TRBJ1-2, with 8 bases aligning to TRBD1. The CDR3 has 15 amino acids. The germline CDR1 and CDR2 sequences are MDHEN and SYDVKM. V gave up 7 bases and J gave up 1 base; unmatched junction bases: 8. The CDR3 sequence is CASIYGTGINYGYTF. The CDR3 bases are TGTGCCAGCATTTACGGGACAGGCATTAACTATGGCTACACCTTC.

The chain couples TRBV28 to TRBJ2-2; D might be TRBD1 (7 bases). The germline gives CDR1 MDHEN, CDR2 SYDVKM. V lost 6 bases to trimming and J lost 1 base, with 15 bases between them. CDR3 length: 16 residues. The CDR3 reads CASRPQGRWNTGELFF. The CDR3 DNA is TGTGCCAGCAGACCACAGGGGAGGTGGAACACCGGGGAGCTGTTTTTT.

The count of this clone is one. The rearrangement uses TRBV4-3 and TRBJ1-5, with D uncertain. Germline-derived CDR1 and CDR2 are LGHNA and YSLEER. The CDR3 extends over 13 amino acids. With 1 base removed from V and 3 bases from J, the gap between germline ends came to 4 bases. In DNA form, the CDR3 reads TGCGCCAGCAGCCAAGGGCCCAATCAGCCCCAGCATTTT. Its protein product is CASSQGPNQPQHF.

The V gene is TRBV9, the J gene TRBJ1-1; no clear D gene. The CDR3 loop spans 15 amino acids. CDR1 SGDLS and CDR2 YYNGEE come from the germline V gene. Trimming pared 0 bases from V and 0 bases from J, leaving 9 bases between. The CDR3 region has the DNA TGTGCCAGCAGCGTAGATCTAATCATGAACACTGAAGCTTTCTTT. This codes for CASSVDLIMNTEAFF.

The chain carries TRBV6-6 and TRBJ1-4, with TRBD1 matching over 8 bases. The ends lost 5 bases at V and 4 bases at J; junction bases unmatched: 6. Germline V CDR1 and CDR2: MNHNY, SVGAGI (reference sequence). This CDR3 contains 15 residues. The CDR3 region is CASSLQGAGNEKLFF. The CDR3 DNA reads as TGTGCCAGCAGTCTCCAGGGGGCCGGTAATGAAAAACTGTTTTTT.

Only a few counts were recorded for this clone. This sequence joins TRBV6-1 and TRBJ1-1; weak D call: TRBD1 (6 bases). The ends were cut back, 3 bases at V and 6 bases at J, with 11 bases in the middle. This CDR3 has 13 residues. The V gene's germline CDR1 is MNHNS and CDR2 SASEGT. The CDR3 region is CASSEIQGSEAFF. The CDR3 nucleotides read TGTGCCAGCAGTGAGATACAGGGATCTGAAGCTTTCTTT.

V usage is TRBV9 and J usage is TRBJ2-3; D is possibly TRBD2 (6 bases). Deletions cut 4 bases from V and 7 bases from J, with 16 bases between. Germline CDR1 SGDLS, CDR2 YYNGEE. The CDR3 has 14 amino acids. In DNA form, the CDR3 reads TGTGCCAGCAGCTCCCGGGACTCCATGAATACGCAGTATTTT. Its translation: CASSSRDSMNTQYF.

The CDR3 DNA sequence: TGTGCCACCGCTGACAGCAGAAATGAAAAACTGTTTTTT. Translated: CATADSRNEKLFF. This chain links TRBV2 with TRBJ1-4; a possible D gene is TRBD1 (5 bases). V was clipped by 10 bases and J by 5 bases, with 14 bases between them. The germline V gene encodes CDR1 SNHLY and CDR2 FYNNEI. The CDR3 loop spans 13 amino acids.

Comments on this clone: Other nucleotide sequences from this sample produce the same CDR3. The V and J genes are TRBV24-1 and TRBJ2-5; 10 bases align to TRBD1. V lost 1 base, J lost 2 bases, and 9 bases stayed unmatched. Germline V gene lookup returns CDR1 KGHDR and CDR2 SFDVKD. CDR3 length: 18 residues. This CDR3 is CATSDLAPDRGRQETQYF. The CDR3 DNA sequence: TGTGCCACCAGTGATTTAGCCCCCGACAGGGGGCGGCAAGAGACCCAGTACTTC.